This paragraph reports one T cell receptor beta chain. The antigen is unknown. This sample was included in a study of Ad26.COV2.S vaccination and SARS-CoV-2 variants. Study outcomes and limitations: Vaccine recipients posted higher spike-specific TCR breadth than their placebo counterparts.

V gave up 6 bases and J gave up 3 bases, with 11 bases separating them. Germline CDR1 and CDR2: SQVTM and ANQGSEA. The CDR3 consists of 13 residues. Measured with immunoSEQ multiplex PCR; TCRdb has only the in-frame clones, and not every one. This table holds 410,000 or so clones, approximately 90% found once. Specified treatment: roughly 19 received Ad26.COV2.S at low or high dose, single or two shots; 5 received placebo; per-sample allocation not given. Sample collection was performed on day 63 after the first vaccine or placebo injection. This chain uses TRBV29-1 with TRBJ2-2; D is possibly TRBD2 (6 bases). This TCR came from a person between 18 and 59 years old who received the Ad26.COV2.S COVID-19 vaccine or a placebo. The specimen comprised peripheral blood, sampled in a trial of Ad26.COV2.S vaccine versus placebo. The CDR3 spells CSVRLGDTGELFF. CDR3 DNA sequence: TGCAGCGTGAGACTAGGGGACACCGGGGAGCTGTTTTTT.